These 10 T cell receptor beta chains share one sample of origin, sequenced in a study of blood T cells in healthy people across ages. PCR was performed a second time for about 7 to 11 cycles using a sample-barcoded 5' primer and a J-beta primer mix. In TCRdb, the 5' RACE reads were re-called with MiXCR into one record per CDR3 protein. This sample yields fewer than 1,200,000 distinct CDR3 sequences, of which under 30% are seen a single time; around 0.7% belongs to the top ten. These sequences were also reported in another study, on T cells of mothers and their children.

Sample: blood. The receptors here all came from a girl aged 2 to 10 in good health.

The J gene is TRBJ2-3, the V gene TRBV6-1; the match to TRBD2 covers 9 bases. Germline V gene lookup returns CDR1 MNHNS and CDR2 SASEGT. The CDR3 is 16 amino acids. After removal of 1 base from V and 2 bases from J, the junction contained 4 bases not matched to a gene. CDR3 nucleotide sequence: TGTGCCAGCAGTGAAGAGCTAGCGGGAAACACAGATACGCAGTATTTT. It translates to CASSEELAGNTDTQYF.

Only a few counts were recorded for this clonotype. The CDR3 DNA is TGCGCCAGCAGGGTTTTAGGAGAGACCCAGTACTTC. Translated, it gives CASRVLGETQYF. The chain combines TRBV5-1 with TRBJ2-5; no definite D call. The CDR3 covers 12 residues. Trimming cost V 5 bases and J 4 bases, with 9 bases left between them. CDR1 is SGHRS and CDR2 is YFSETQ in the germline V gene.

V is TRBV16 and J is TRBJ1-4, with no clear D. V gave up 2 bases and J gave up 0 bases, with 10 bases separating them. This CDR3 spans 16 amino acids. Per germline, CDR1 KGHSY and CDR2 FQNENV. CDR3 DNA: TGTGCCAGCAGCCAAATTTCAGGAACAACTAATGAAAAACTGTTTTTT. Residues: CASSQISGTTNEKLFF.

The chain carries TRBV20-1 and TRBJ2-1; the match to TRBD2 covers 9 bases. After removal of 1 base from V and 1 base from J, the junction contained 2 bases not matched to a gene. Germline-derived CDR1 and CDR2 are DFQATT and SNEGSKA (reference sequence). This CDR3 has 15 amino acids. The chain's CDR3 is CSARVSGRSYNEQFF. The CDR3 DNA is TGCAGTGCTAGAGTTAGCGGGAGATCCTACAATGAGCAGTTCTTC.

The chain couples TRBV6-6 to TRBJ1-1, with D possibly matching TRBD1 (6 bases). CDR3 length: 16 amino acids. The V and J ends lost 0 bases and 4 bases respectively, with 15 bases between them. Looked up from germline, CDR1 is MNHNY and CDR2 is SVGAGI (reference sequence). The CDR3 reads CASSYSNPGQSTEAFF. For the CDR3, the DNA is TGTGCCAGCAGTTACTCGAATCCCGGACAGAGCACTGAAGCTTTCTTT.

In its sample, this clonotype was seen a few times. The chain joins TRBV6-1 to TRBJ2-5, with 9 bases that match TRBD1. The CDR3 is 15 residues long. After removal of 9 bases from V and 4 bases from J, the junction contained 12 bases not matched to a gene. Germline values: CDR1 MNHNS, CDR2 SASEGT. The CDR3: CARTWDRDDIETQYF. Written as DNA, the CDR3 is TGTGCCAGAACTTGGGACAGGGATGATATAGAGACCCAGTACTTC.

A few counts support this clonotype. Here the CDR3 DNA reads TGTGCCAGCAGTGCTAGCGCCCCGAGCTCCTACGAGCAGTACTTC. Amino acids: CASSASAPSSYEQYF. The chain uses TRBV6-6 and TRBJ2-5; a possible D gene is TRBD2 (6 bases). The tail of the sequence fits TRBJ2-7 better, so the J call may be wrong. The CDR3 has 15 amino acids. Germline V gives CDR1 MNHNY, CDR2 SVGAGI (reference sequence).

This clonotype has a count of ten or more. The genes are TRBV4-3 and TRBJ2-5; 14 nucleotides match TRBD2. This CDR3 comprises 16 residues. CDR1 is LGHNA, CDR2 YSLEER, per germline. The V and J ends lost 1 base and 8 bases, in that order; junction bases with no gene match: 6. The DNA of the CDR3 is TGCGCCAGCAGCCAAGGGTTGACTAGCGGGGGGGCCACCCAGTACTTC. Translation: CASSQGLTSGGATQYF.

This chain uses TRBV20-1 with TRBJ2-5; D call uncertain. The length of the CDR3 is 14 residues. From germline, CDR1 is DFQATT and CDR2 SNEGSKA (reference sequence). V was pared by 2 bases and J by 3 bases, with 13 bases between. CDR3 in amino acids: CSARIFLVEETQYF. DNA of the CDR3: TGCAGTGCTAGAATATTCCTAGTGGAAGAGACCCAGTACTTC.

The V and J genes are TRBV20-1 and TRBJ1-2; TRBD1 agrees at 8 bases. Germline values: CDR1 DFQATT, CDR2 SNEGSKA (reference sequence). This CDR3 has 14 amino acids. J lost 3 bases, V lost 4 bases, and 7 bases had no gene match. The DNA of the CDR3 is TGCAGTGCTACAGCCGGGACAGGCCACTATGGCTACACCTTC. It encodes CSATAGTGHYGYTF.